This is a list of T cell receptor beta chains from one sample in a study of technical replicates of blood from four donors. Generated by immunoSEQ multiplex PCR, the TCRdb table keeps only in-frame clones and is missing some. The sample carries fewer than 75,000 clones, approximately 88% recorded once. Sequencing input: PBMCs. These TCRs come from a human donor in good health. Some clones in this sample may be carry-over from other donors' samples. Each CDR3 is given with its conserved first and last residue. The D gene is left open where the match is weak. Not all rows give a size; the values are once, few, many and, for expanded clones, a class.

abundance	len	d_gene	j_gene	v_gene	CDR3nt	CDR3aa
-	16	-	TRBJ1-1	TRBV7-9	TGTGCCAGCACCGAGTGGTCCCACGACAGCGACACTGAAGCTTTCTTT	CASTEWSHDSDTEAFF
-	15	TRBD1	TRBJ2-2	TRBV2	TGTGCCAGCAGTGGACAGGGGGCGAACACCGGGGAGCTGTTTTTT	CASSGQGANTGELFF
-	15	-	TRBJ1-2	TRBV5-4	TGTGCCAGCAGCTTGGCATACGGACAGAACTATGGCTACACCTTC	CASSLAYGQNYGYTF
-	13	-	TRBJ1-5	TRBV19	TGTGCCAGTGACCAAACGGGGGATCAGCCCCAGCATTTT	CASDQTGDQPQHF
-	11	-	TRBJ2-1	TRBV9	TGTGCCAGCAGCGTAAGCGGTGAGCAGTTCTTC	CASSVSGEQFF
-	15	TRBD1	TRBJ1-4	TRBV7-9	TGTGCCAGCAGCTTAGGCAGGGGGTTCGATGAAAAACTGTTTTTT	CASSLGRGFDEKLFF
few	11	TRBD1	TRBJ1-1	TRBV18	TGTGCCAGCTCTTCGGACAGGGGAGCTTTCTTT	CASSSDRGAFF
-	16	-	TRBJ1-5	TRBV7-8	TGTGCCAGCAGCCCAATCCTGGACAGATCAGGTCAGCCCCAGCATTTT	CASSPILDRSGQPQHF
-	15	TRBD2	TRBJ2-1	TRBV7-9	TGTGCCAGCAGCCCTGGACTAGCGGGGATCAATGAGCAGTTCTTC	CASSPGLAGINEQFF
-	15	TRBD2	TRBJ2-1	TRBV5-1	TGCGCCAGCAGCATCGCGGGGGGCTCCTACAATGAGCAGTTCTTC	CASSIAGGSYNEQFF
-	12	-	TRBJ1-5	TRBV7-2	TGTGCCAGCAGCCCCCGAGGTCAGCCCCAGCATTTT	CASSPRGQPQHF
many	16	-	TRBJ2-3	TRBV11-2	TGTGCCAGCAGCTTTCCCGGCGGACTACGCACAGATACGCAGTATTTT	CASSFPGGLRTDTQYF
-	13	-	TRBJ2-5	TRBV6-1	TGTGCCTCCTCCCTCTGGTCGGGGGAGACCCAGTACTTC	CASSLWSGETQYF
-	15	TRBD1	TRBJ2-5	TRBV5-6	TGTGCCAGCAGCTCGCTGGACAGGGATCAAGAGACCCAGTACTTC	CASSSLDRDQETQYF
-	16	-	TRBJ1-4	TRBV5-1	TGCGCCAGCAGTTTGCCTACCCTTGCAACTAATGAAAAACTGTTTTTT	CASSLPTLATNEKLFF
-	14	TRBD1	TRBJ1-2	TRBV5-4	TGTGCCAGCGGCAAGCAGGGGGTAAACTATGGCTACACCTTC	CASGKQGVNYGYTF
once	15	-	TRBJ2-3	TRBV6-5	TGTGCCAGCAAACCGACAGACTGGGGCCCAGATACGCAGTATTTT	CASKPTDWGPDTQYF
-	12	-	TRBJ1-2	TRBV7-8	TGTGCCGCATATATGGAGGGGTATGGCTACACCTTC	CAAYMEGYGYTF
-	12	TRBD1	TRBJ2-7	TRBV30	TGTGCCTGCGACAGGGGTCGGTACGAGCAGTACTTC	CACDRGRYEQYF
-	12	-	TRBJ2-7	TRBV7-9	TGTGCCAGCAGCTTAGCCGGCGGTGAGCAGTACTTC	CASSLAGGEQYF
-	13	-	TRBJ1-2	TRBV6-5	TGTGCCAGCAGTTACAGGGGTCTCTATGGCTACACCTTC	CASSYRGLYGYTF
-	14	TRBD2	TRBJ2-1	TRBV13	TGTGCCAGCCAAGGTGGCGGGGGGTTAAATGAGCAGTTCTTC	CASQGGGGLNEQFF
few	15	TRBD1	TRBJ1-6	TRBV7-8	TGTGCCAGCAGCTTCGACAGGGGCGCTAATTCACCCCTCCACTTT	CASSFDRGANSPLHF
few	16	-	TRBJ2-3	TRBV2	TGTGCCAGCAAAACTCTGGGGAGGCCGAAGATGGGTACGCAGTATTTT	CASKTLGRPKMGTQYF
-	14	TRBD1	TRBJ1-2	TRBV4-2	TGTGCCAGCAGCCGAGGACAGGGGAACTATGGCTACACCTTC	CASSRGQGNYGYTF
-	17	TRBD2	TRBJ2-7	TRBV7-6	TGTGCCAGCAGCCGGAGCTACGGGCTAGCGGGAGTCTACGAGCAGTACTTC	CASSRSYGLAGVYEQYF
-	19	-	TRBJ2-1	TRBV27	TGTGCCAGCAGTCCTACTTTGGGGGCTCCCATAAGCTCCTACAATGAGCAGTTCTTC	CASSPTLGAPISSYNEQFF
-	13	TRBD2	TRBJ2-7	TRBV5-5	TGTGCCAGCAGCTTTGGGACTAGCTCCGAGCAGTACTTC	CASSFGTSSEQYF
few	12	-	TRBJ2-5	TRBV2	TGTGCCAGCAGTGAACTTACGAGGACCCAGTACTTC	CASSELTRTQYF
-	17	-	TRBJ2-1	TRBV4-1	TGCGCCAGCAGCCAAGATAGGACCAGCGGCTCCTACAATGAGCAGTTCTTC	CASSQDRTSGSYNEQFF
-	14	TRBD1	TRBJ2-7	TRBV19	TGTGCCAGTAGTACGGACAGGAAGAACTACGAGCAGTACTTC	CASSTDRKNYEQYF
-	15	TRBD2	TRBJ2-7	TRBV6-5	TGTGCCAGCATTCCGACCTCGCGGGGGGCCTACGAGCAGTACTTC	CASIPTSRGAYEQYF
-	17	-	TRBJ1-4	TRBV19	TGTGCCAGTAGTATAGCCGGGATCCTTACAATTAATGAAAAACTGTTTTTT	CASSIAGILTINEKLFF
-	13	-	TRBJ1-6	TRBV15	TGTGCCACCGCTAGGGGGGGCGAGTCACCCCTCCACTTT	CATARGGESPLHF
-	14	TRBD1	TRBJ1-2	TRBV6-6	TGTGCCACTCTGGGCAGGGGGCGCGACTATGGCTACACCTTC	CATLGRGRDYGYTF
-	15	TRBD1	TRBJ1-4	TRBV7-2	TGTGCCAGCAGCAAACAGGGGGCGGCTAATGAAAAACTGTTTTTT	CASSKQGAANEKLFF